The 21 T cell receptor beta chains reported below all come from one sample, sequenced in a study of T cell responses to AZD1222 COVID-19 vaccine. Measured with immunoSEQ multiplex PCR; TCRdb has only the in-frame clones, and not every one. The data hold over 65,000 clones, with more than 70% observed a single time. The sample consisted of peripheral blood, taken 28 days after the second AZD1222 dose. The source is an adult who received the AZD1222 COVID-19 vaccine.

Here the CDR3 reads CASSLRQGLTEAFF. The CDR3 DNA sequence: TGTGCCAGCAGCCTGCGGCAGGGCCTCACTGAAGCTTTCTTT. The chain recombines TRBV4-2 with TRBJ1-1, with D tentatively TRBD1 (5 bases). Germline CDR1 and CDR2: LGHNA and YNFKEQ. The V and J ends lost 4 bases and 4 bases respectively, with 13 bases between them. The CDR3 length is 14 residues.

This chain uses TRBV13 with TRBJ1-2, with D uncertain. Germline V gene sequence: CDR1 PRHDT, CDR2 FYEKMQ (reference sequence). This CDR3 has 12 amino acids. Trimming removed 5 bases from V and 4 bases from J, with 8 bases in between. CDR3 coding DNA: TGTGCCAGCAGCATGGACGTCTATGGCTACACCTTC. Translating it yields CASSMDVYGYTF.

V and J are TRBV7-3 and TRBJ2-1; D is perhaps TRBD1 (5 bases). The CDR3 consists of 13 residues. Germline assignment: CDR1 SGHTA and CDR2 FQGTGA. V was clipped by 3 bases and J by 6 bases, with 9 bases between them. The CDR3 nucleotides read TGTGCCAGCAGCTTCGACAGTGGCAATGAGCAGTTCTTC. Amino acids: CASSFDSGNEQFF.

The V call is TRBV10-1, the J call TRBJ1-3; no clear D. V lost 2 bases and J 2 bases, leaving 4 bases between the germline ends. The germline V gene encodes CDR1 WNHNN and CDR2 SYGVQD (reference sequence). The CDR3 extends over 13 amino acids. The CDR3 nucleotides read TGCGCCAGCAGTGAGGCGCCTGGAAACACCATATATTTT. Its protein is CASSEAPGNTIYF.

This clone occurred once. The CDR3 nucleotides are TGTGCCAGCGGGGACAGCAGACACCCTAATGCAAATGAAAAACTGTTTTTT. It specifies CASGDSRHPNANEKLFF. The chain links TRBV27 to TRBJ1-4; 7 bases are a match to TRBD1. V lost 8 bases and J lost 5; bases outside the gene matches: 17. Germline assignment: CDR1 MNHEY and CDR2 SMNVEV (reference sequence). This CDR3 spans 17 amino acids.

This chain uses TRBV12-5 with TRBJ2-3, with TRBD1 matching over 7 bases. The length of the CDR3 is 21 residues. Trimming cost V 0 bases and J 2 bases; bases outside gene matches: 20. CDR1 and CDR2 (germline): LGHNT, FRNRAP. The CDR3 nucleotides read TGTGCTAGTGGTTTGGTACGAGTGATCCCCCAGTGGACAGGACTCACAGATACGCAGTATTTT. Protein sequence: CASGLVRVIPQWTGLTDTQYF.

J is TRBJ1-2 and V is TRBV11-2, with D uncertain. V dropped 3 bases and J dropped 8 bases, with 10 bases sitting between them. The V gene's germline CDR1 is SGHAT and CDR2 FQNNGV. The CDR3 covers 12 residues. CDR3 coding DNA: TGTGCCAGCAGCTTTCAAGGTGCCGGCTACACCTTC. Protein: CASSFQGAGYTF.

The chain is built from TRBV5-1 and TRBJ2-7, with TRBD2 as a possible D gene (6 bases). The CDR3 is 14 residues long. CDR1 and CDR2 from the germline V gene are SGHRS and YFSETQ. The V end lost 2 bases, the J end lost 2 bases, and 11 bases lay between the germline ends. CDR3 protein: CASSFRSGPYEQYF. The CDR3 coding sequence is TGCGCCAGCAGCTTCAGAAGCGGGCCCTACGAGCAGTACTTC.

The V call is TRBV5-1, the J call TRBJ2-5; a weak D match, TRBD2 (6 bases). The germline V gene encodes CDR1 SGHRS and CDR2 YFSETQ. The CDR3 has 12 residues. Trimming left V 4 bases short and J 4 bases short, with 8 bases between. The CDR3 bases are TGCGCCAGCAGCAGGGACTCAGAGACCCAGTACTTC. Translated: CASSRDSETQYF.

The count of this clone is one. The genes are TRBV7-8 and TRBJ2-2; D uncertain. This CDR3 has 14 amino acids. V was pared by 1 base and J by 8 bases, with 11 bases between. Germline V CDR1 and CDR2: SGHVS, FQNEAQ. In nucleotides, the CDR3 is TGTGCCAGCAGCTTAGATCATGGCTTGGGGGAGCTGTTTTTT. This encodes CASSLDHGLGELFF.

The chain carries TRBV4-3 and TRBJ2-1; D is unclear. The CDR3 contains 13 residues. Germline CDR1 and CDR2: LGHNA and YSLEER. Trimming took off 1 base at V and 6 bases at J, with 7 bases between the two ends. The CDR3 nucleotides read TGCGCCAGCAGCCAAGTAGTGGGCAATGAGCAGTTCTTC. Translated: CASSQVVGNEQFF.

The V call is TRBV15, the J call TRBJ1-3; 7 bases are shared with TRBD1. V lost 0 bases to trimming and J lost 0 bases; unmatched junction nucleotides: 5. The CDR3 covers 17 residues. Germline CDR1 and CDR2: LNHNV and YYDKDF (reference sequence). For the CDR3, the DNA is TGTGCCACCAGCAGAGACTTGGGACAGTACTCTGGAAACACCATATATTTT. Amino acids: CATSRDLGQYSGNTIYF.

This clone was found a few times. The chain employs TRBV5-1 and TRBJ1-6, with TRBD1 as a possible D gene (6 bases). The CDR3 extends over 17 amino acids. Deletions cut 4 bases from V and 0 bases from J, with 14 bases between. CDR1 is SGHRS, CDR2 YFSETQ, per germline. The CDR3 loop reads CASSRQAGASYNSPLHF. The CDR3 DNA follows: TGCGCCAGCAGCCGACAGGCGGGGGCCTCCTATAATTCACCCCTCCACTTT.

With regard to this clone: A much larger clonotype is one base distant, so this may be a read error. This sample includes further DNA sequences coding for the same CDR3. This chain connects TRBV6-4 to TRBJ2-2; D unclear. The CDR3 spans 13 residues. V dropped 0 bases and J dropped 4 bases, with 3 bases sitting between them. From germline, CDR1 is MRHNA and CDR2 SNTAGT. DNA for the CDR3: TGTGCCAGCAGTGACTCAAGCACCGGGGAGCTGTTTTTT. Translated, it gives CASSDSSTGELFF.

The chain joins TRBV6-4 to TRBJ2-1; 8 bases match TRBD2. Looked up from germline, CDR1 is MRHNA and CDR2 is SNTAGT. V lost 0 bases, J lost 6 bases, and 1 base stayed unmatched. This CDR3 has 14 amino acids. CDR3 sequence reads: CASSDSAGGNEQFF. The CDR3 DNA reads as TGTGCCAGCAGTGACTCGGCGGGAGGCAATGAGCAGTTCTTC.

The rearrangement links TRBV5-4 to TRBJ1-2, with D possibly matching TRBD1 (6 bases). Germline CDR1 SGHNT, CDR2 YYREEE (reference sequence). Between the trimmed V and J ends, which lost 1 base and 0 bases, there was a span of 10 bases. This CDR3 contains 15 residues. CDR3 coding DNA: TGTGCCAGCAGCTTGCTCCCAGGGGCTAACTATGGCTACACCTTC. Translated, it gives CASSLLPGANYGYTF.

The count of this clone is one. This chain links TRBV29-1 with TRBJ2-1; 8 nucleotides align to TRBD1. Germline V lookup: CDR1 SQVTM, CDR2 ANQGSEA. The CDR3 is 13 residues long. J gave up 9 bases and V 4 bases, and 8 bases lay outside the gene matches. The CDR3 region is CSVARGQGSEQFF. CDR3 in DNA: TGCAGCGTTGCCAGGGGGCAGGGGAGTGAGCAGTTCTTC.

The rearrangement joins TRBV12-3 or TRBV12-4 to TRBJ2-3; D remains ambiguous. Trimming removed 5 bases at V and 4 bases at J, with 10 bases between. The length of the CDR3 is 13 residues. Here the CDR3 DNA reads TGTGCCAGCAGTCCTAGGGTCCCAGATACGCAGTATTTT. The encoded protein is CASSPRVPDTQYF.

This sequence joins TRBV5-1 and TRBJ1-1; D possibly corresponds to TRBD1 (5 bases). CDR1 and CDR2 from the germline V gene are SGHRS and YFSETQ. V was trimmed by 4 bases and J by 4 bases, leaving 11 bases between them. CDR3 length equals 13 residues. CDR3 amino acids: CASSVGGGTEAFF. CDR3 in DNA: TGCGCCAGCAGCGTGGGGGGTGGCACTGAAGCTTTCTTT.

J is TRBJ1-6 and V is TRBV14; D is possibly TRBD1 (5 bases). Between the trimmed V and J ends, which lost 0 bases and 10 bases, there was a span of 13 bases. This CDR3 spans 15 amino acids. The V gene's germline CDR1 is SGHDN and CDR2 FVKESK. The chain's CDR3 is CASSQDWAGKSPLHF. CDR3 nucleotides: TGTGCCAGCAGCCAAGATTGGGCAGGGAAATCACCCCTCCACTTT.

This clone was picked up a small number of times. The V gene is TRBV9, the J gene TRBJ2-7, with TRBD2 identical over 8 bases. This CDR3 contains 15 residues. Germline V gives CDR1 SGDLS, CDR2 YYNGEE. Germline trimming cut 0 bases from V and 5 bases from J; bases unmatched to any gene: 7. The CDR3 nucleotides are TGTGCCAGCAGCGTAGGGTGGAGCGGGAGTAACGAGCAGTACTTC. Protein: CASSVGWSGSNEQYF.